What follows are 11 T cell receptor beta chains derived from one specimen sequenced in a study of cytomegalovirus exposure and HLA in healthy donors. TCRdb keeps only in-frame clones here, not all; method: immunoSEQ multiplex PCR. The sample yields about 160,000 clones, roughly 86% seen once. The sample comprised PBMCs. The origin of the receptors is a man between 18 and 35 years old in good health and CMV-seropositive.

V and J are TRBV19 and TRBJ2-2; D gene unclear. The length of the CDR3 is 14 residues. CDR1 is LNHDA and CDR2 is SQIVND in the germline V gene (reference sequence). The germline V and J ends were trimmed by 6 bases and 3 bases, with 11 bases remaining between them. In DNA form, the CDR3 reads TGTGCCAGTAGACCGGGTCCGGACACCGGGGAGCTGTTTTTT. Translation gives CASRPGPDTGELFF. Variable domain in full (rest from reference TRBV19 and TRBJ2-2): DGGITQSPKYLFRKEGQNVTLSCEQNLNHDAMYWYRQDPGQGLRLIYYSQIVNDFQKGDIAEGYSVSREKKESFPLTVTSAQKNPTAFYLCASRPGPDTGELFFGEGSRLTVL.

The chain recombines TRBV9 with TRBJ1-3; D possibly corresponds to TRBD1 (5 bases). CDR3 length: 15 amino acids. V dropped 4 bases and J dropped 2 bases, with 13 bases sitting between them. CDR1 is SGDLS, CDR2 YYNGEE, per germline. CDR3 in DNA: TGTGCCAGCAGCCCGAGGGGAGGGACTGGAAACACCATATATTTT. Its protein product is CASSPRGGTGNTIYF. Drawing the rest from reference TRBV9 and TRBJ1-3, the complete variable domain is DSGVTQTPKHLITATGQRVTLRCSPRSGDLSVYWYQQSLDQGLQFLIQYYNGEERAKGNILERFSAQQFPDLHSELNLSSLELGDSALYFCASSPRGGTGNTIYFGEGSWLTVV.

This clone has only a few counts. Other DNA sequences from this sample encode an identical CDR3 as well. This sequence joins TRBV19 and TRBJ1-5; D uncertain. Trimming removed 4 bases at V and 2 bases at J, with 3 bases between. The CDR3 loop spans 12 amino acids. Germline V gene data show CDR1 as LNHDA and CDR2 as SQIVND (reference sequence). This CDR3 reads CASSTGNQPQHF. CDR3 DNA: TGTGCCAGTAGTACAGGCAATCAGCCCCAGCATTTT.

The chain employs TRBV2 and TRBJ1-3; D may be TRBD1 (6 bases). Trimming took 6 bases from V and 0 from J, leaving 12 bases between them. The CDR3 totals 15 residues. The germline V gene has CDR1 SNHLY and CDR2 FYNNEI. The CDR3 region has the DNA TGTGCCAGCAGGGGGGGGCGGAACTCTGGAAACACCATATATTTT. Translated, it gives CASRGGRNSGNTIYF.

This sequence joins TRBV29-1 and TRBJ2-3; 11 nucleotides align to TRBD2. Trimming at V came to 3 bases and at J to 0 bases, leaving 8 bases not matched to a gene. The CDR3 totals 17 residues. Germline assignment: CDR1 SQVTM and CDR2 ANQGSEA. CDR3 loop: CSVEPGLADQSTDTQYF. In nucleotides, the CDR3 is TGCAGCGTTGAGCCGGGACTAGCGGACCAAAGCACAGATACGCAGTATTTT.

The chain employs TRBV10-2 and TRBJ1-5, with a weak D call TRBD1 (5 bases). Germline CDR1 is WSHSY and CDR2 is SAAADI. V lost 8 bases and J 4 bases, leaving 12 bases between the germline ends. The CDR3 contains 13 residues. CDR3 sequence reads: CASVGAANQPQHF. CDR3 bases: TGCGCCAGCGTAGGGGCCGCTAATCAGCCCCAGCATTTT.

The chain has TRBV28 and TRBJ2-1, with 13 bases aligning to TRBD2. Germline CDR1 MDHEN, CDR2 SYDVKM. There are 17 residues in the CDR3. V was pared by 7 bases and J by 8 bases, with 14 bases of the junction left unmatched. This CDR3 is CASKFTSGTSGMDEQFF. The DNA of the CDR3 is TGTGCCAGCAAGTTTACGTCCGGGACTAGCGGGATGGATGAGCAGTTCTTC.

V gene TRBV13 combines with J gene TRBJ2-2, with D hard to call. The CDR3 spans 15 residues. V lost 1 base and J 3 bases, leaving 9 bases between the germline ends. Germline CDR1 and CDR2: PRHDT and FYEKMQ (reference sequence). The CDR3 protein is CASSLAPSDTGELFF. The DNA of the CDR3 is TGTGCCAGCAGCTTAGCCCCTAGTGACACCGGGGAGCTGTTTTTT.

The V and J genes are TRBV6-5 and TRBJ2-4; D is possibly TRBD1 (6 bases). The germline V and J ends were trimmed by 5 bases and 0 bases, with 8 bases remaining between them. The CDR3 is 14 amino acids. The germline CDR1 and CDR2 sequences are MNHEY and SVGAGI. In nucleotides, the CDR3 is TGTGCCAGCAGTAGGGGGACAGCCAAAAACATTCAGTACTTC. It encodes CASSRGTAKNIQYF.

The chain links TRBV7-3 to TRBJ2-3; D is perhaps TRBD2 (5 bases). The germline V gene has CDR1 SGHTA and CDR2 FQGTGA. Trimming stripped 4 bases from V and 1 base from J, with 9 bases between. CDR3 length: 14 amino acids. The CDR3 DNA reads as TGTGCCAGCAGCTGGGCCGGGGGCACAGATACGCAGTATTTT. Amino acid sequence: CASSWAGGTDTQYF.

As DNA, the CDR3 is TGTGCCAGTAGTTTGCTAGCGGGAGGCTGGAGCTCCTACAATGAGCAGTTCTTC. Translated, it gives CASSLLAGGWSSYNEQFF. The chain has TRBV19 and TRBJ2-1, with TRBD2 matching over 11 bases. The CDR3 is 18 residues long. CDR1 is LNHDA, CDR2 SQIVND, per germline (reference sequence). The V and J ends lost 5 bases and 0 bases, in that order; junction bases with no gene match: 9.